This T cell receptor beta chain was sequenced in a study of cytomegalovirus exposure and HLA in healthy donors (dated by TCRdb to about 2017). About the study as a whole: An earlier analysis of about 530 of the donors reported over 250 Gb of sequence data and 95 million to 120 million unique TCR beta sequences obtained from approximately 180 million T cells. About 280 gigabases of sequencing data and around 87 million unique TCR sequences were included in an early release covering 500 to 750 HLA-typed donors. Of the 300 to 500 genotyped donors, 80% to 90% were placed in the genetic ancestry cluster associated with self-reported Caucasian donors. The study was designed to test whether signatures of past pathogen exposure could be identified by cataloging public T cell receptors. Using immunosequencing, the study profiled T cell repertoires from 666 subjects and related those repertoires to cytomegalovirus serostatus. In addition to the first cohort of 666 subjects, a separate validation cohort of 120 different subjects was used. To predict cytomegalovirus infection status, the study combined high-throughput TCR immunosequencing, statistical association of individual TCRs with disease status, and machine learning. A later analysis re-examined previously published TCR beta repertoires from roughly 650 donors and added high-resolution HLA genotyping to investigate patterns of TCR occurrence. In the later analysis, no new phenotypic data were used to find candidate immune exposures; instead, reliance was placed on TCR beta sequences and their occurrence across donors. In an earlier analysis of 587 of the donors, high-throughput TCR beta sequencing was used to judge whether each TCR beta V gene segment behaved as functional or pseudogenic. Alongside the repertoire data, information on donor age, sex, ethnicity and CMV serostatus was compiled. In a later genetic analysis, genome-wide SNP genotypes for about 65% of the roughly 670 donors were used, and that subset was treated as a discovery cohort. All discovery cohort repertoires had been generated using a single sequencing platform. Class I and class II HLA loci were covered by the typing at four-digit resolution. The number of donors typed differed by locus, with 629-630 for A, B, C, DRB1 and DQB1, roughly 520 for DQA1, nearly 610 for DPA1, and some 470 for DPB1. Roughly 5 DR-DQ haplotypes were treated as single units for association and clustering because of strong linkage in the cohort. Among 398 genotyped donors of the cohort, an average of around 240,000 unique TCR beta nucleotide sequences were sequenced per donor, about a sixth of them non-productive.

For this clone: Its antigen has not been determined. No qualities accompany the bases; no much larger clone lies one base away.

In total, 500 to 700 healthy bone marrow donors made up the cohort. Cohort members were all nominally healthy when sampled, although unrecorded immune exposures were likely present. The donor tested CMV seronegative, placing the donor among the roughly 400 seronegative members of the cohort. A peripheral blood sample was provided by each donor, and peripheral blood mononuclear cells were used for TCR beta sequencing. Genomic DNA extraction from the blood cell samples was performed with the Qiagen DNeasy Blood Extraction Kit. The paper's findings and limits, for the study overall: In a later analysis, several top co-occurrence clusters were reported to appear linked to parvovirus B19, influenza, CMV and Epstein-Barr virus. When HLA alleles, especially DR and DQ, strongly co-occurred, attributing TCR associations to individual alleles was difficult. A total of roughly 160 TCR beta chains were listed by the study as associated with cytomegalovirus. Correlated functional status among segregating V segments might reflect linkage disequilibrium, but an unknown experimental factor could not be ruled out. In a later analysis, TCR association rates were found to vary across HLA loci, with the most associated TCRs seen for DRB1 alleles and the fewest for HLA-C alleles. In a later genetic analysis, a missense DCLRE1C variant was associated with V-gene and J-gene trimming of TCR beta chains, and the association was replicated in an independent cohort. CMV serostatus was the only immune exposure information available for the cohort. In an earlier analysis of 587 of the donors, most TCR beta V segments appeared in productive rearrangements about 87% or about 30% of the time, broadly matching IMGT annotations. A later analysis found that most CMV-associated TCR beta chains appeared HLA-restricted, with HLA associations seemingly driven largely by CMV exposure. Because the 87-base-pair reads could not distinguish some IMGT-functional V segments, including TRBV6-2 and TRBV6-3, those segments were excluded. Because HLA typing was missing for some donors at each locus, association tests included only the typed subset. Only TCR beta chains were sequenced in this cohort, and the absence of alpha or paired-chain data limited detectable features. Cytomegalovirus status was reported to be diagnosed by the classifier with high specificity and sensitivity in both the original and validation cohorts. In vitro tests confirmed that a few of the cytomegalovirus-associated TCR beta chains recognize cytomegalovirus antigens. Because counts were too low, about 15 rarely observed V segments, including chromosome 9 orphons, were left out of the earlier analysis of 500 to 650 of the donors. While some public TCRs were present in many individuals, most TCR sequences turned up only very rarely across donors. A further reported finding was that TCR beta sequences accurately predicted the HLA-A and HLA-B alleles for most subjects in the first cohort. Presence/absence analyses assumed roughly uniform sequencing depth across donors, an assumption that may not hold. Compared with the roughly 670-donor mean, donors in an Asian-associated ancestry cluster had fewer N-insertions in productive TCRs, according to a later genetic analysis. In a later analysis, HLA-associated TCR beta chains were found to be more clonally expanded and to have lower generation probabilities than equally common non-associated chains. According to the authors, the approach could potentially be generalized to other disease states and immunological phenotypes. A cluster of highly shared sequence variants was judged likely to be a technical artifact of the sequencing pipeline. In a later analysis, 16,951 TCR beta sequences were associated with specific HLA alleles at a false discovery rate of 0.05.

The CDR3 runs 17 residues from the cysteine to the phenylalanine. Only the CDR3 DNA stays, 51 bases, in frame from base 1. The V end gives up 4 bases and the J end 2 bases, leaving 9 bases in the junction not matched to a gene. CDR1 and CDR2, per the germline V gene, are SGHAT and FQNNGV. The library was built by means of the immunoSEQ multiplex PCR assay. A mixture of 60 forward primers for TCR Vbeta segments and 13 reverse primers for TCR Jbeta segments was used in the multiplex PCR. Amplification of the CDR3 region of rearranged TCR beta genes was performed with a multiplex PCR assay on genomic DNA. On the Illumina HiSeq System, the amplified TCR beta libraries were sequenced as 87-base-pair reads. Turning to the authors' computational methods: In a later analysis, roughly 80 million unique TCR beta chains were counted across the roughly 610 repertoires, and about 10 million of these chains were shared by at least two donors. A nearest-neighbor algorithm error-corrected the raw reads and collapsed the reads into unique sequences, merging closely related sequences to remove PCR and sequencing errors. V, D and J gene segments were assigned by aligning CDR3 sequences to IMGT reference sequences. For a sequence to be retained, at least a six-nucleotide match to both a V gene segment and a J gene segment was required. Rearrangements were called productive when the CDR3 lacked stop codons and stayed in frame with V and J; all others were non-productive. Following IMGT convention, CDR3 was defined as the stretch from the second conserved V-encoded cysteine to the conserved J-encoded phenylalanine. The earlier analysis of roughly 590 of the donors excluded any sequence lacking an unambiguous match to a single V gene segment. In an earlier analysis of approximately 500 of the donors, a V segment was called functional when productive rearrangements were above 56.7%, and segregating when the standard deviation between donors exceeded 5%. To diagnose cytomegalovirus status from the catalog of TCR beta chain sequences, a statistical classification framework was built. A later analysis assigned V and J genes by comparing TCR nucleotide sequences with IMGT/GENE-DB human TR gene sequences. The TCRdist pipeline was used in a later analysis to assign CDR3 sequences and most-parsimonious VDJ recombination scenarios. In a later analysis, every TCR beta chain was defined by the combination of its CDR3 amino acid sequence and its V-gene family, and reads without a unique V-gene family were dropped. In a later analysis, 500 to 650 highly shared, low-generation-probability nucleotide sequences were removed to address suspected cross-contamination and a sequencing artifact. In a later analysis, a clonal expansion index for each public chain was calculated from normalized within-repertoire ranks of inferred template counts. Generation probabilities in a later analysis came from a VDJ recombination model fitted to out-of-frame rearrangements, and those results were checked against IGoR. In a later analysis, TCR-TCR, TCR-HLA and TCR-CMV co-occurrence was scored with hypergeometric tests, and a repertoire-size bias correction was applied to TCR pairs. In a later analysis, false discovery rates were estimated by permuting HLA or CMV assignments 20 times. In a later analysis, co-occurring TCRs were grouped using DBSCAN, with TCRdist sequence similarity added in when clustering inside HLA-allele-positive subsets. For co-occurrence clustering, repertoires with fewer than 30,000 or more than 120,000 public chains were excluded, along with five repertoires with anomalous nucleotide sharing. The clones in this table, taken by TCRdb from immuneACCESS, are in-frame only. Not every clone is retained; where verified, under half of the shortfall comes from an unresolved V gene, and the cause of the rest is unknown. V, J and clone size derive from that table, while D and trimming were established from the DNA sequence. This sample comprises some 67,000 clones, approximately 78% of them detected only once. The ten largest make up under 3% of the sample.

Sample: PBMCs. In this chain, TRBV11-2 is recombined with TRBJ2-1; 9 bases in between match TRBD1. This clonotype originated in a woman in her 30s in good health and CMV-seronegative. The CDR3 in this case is CASSSITGGITYNEQFF. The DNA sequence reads TGTGCCAGCAGCTCAATAACAGGGGGCATCACCTACAATGAGCAGTTCTTC.